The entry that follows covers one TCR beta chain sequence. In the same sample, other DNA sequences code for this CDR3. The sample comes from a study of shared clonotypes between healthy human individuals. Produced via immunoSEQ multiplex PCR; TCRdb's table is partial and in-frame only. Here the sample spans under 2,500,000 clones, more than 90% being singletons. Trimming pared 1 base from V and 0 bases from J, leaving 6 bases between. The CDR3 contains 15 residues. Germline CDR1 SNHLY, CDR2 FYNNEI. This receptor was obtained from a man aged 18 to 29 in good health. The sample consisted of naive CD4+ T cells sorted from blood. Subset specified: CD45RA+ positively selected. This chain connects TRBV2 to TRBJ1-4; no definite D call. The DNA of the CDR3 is TGTGCCAGCAGTGAAGAAGGAGCAACTAATGAAAAACTGTTTTTT. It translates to CASSEEGATNEKLFF.